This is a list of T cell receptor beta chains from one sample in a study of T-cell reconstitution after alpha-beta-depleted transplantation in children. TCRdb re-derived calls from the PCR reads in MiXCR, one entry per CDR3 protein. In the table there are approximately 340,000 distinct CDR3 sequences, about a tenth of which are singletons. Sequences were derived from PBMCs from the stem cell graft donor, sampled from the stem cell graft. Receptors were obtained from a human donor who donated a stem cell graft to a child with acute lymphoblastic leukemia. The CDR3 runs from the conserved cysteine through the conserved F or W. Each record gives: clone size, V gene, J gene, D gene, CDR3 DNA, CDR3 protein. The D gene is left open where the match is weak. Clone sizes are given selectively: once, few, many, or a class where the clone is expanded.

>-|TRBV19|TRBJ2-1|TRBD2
TGTGCCAGTAGTATCCTGGCGGGAGGGCTCTCCTACAATGAGCAGTTCTTC
CASSILAGGLSYNEQFF
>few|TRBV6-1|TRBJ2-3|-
TGTGCCAGCAGTCGACGACAGAACACAGATACGCAGTATTTT
CASSRRQNTDTQYF
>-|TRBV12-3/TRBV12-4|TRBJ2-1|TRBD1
TGTGCCAGCAGTCCCTCTGACAGGGGGCCAAGGAATGAGCAGTTCTTC
CASSPSDRGPRNEQFF
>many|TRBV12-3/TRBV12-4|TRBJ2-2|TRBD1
TGTGCCAGCAGTCCACTCCCCAGGGGGCAATCAACCGGGGAGCTGTTTTTT
CASSPLPRGQSTGELFF
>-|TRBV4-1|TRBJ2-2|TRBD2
TGCGCCAGCAGCCAAGCGGGGTCGGCTAGCGGGAGAAACACCGGGGAGCTGTTTTTT
CASSQAGSASGRNTGELFF
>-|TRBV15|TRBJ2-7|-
TGTGCCACCAGCAGGGCCTTATTTTCCTACGAGCAGTACTTC
CATSRALFSYEQYF
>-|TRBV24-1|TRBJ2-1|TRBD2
TGTGCCACCAGTGATTTGCTAAGCGGGAGCGGTAATGAGCAGTTCTTC
CATSDLLSGSGNEQFF
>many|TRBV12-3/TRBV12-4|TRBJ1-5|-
TGTGCCAGGGCGGAGAGGCGCAATCAGCCCCAGCATTTT
CARAERRNQPQHF
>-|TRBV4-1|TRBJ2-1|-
TGCGCCAGCAGCCAAGAAACGCCGTACAATGAGCAGTTCTTC
CASSQETPYNEQFF
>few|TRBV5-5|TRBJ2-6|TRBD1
TGTGCCAGCAGCTTGTCAGGGGGCGCGGCCGGGGCCAACGTCCTGACTTTC
CASSLSGGAAGANVLTF
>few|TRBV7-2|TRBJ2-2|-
TGTGCCAGCAGATGGGAAGAGGAGCTGTTTTTT
CASRWEEELFF
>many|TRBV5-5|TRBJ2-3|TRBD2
TGTGCCAGCAGCCCCGACGCGGGAGTAAGTGGCGATACGCAGTATTTT
CASSPDAGVSGDTQYF
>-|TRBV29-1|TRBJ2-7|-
TGCAGCGCCGCATTGGCACTCACCTACGAGCAGTACTTC
CSAALALTYEQYF
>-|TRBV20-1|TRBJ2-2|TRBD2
TGCAGTGCTAGAATACTAGCGGGAGGAATCGCGAACACCGGGGAGCTGTTTTTT
CSARILAGGIANTGELFF
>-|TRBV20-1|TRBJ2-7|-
TGCAGTGCCCGACCCGGGAGCTCCTACGAGCAGTACTTC
CSARPGSSYEQYF
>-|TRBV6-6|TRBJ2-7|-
TGTGCCAGCATAGGATCTCACTACGAGCAGTACTTC
CASIGSHYEQYF
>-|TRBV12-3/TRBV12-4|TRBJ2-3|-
TGTGCCAGCATATTCGGTAGCAAGACAGATACGCAGTATTTT
CASIFGSKTDTQYF
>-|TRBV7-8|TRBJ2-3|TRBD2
TGTGCCAGCAGCTTAGCCCCCGGGACTAGCGGCACAGATACGCAGTATTTT
CASSLAPGTSGTDTQYF
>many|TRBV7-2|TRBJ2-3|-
TGTGCCAGCAGCTTAATGTCAGATACGCAGTATTTT
CASSLMSDTQYF
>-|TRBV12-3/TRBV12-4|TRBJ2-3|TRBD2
TGTGCCAGCAGTCCGGGGACTAGCGGGATAATAGGAGATACGCAGTATTTT
CASSPGTSGIIGDTQYF
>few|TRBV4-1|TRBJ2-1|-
TGCGCCAGCAGCCAAAGACCGGGACTGTCGTACAATGAGCAGTTCTTC
CASSQRPGLSYNEQFF
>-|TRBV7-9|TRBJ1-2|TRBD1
TGTGCCAGCAGCCCGCCCAAAACCGGGACAGGGGACGAGGGCTACACCTTC
CASSPPKTGTGDEGYTF
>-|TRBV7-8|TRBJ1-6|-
TGTGCCAGCAGCTTTGTAGGGTCCAATTCACCCCTCCACTTT
CASSFVGSNSPLHF
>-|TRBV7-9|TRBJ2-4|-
TGTGCCAGCCGAACAGGAGGGGGGGCCAAAAACATTCAGTACTTC
CASRTGGGAKNIQYF
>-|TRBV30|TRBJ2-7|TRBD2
TGTGCCTGGAGTGTACGATTTAGCGGGGAGTCCTACGAGCAGTACTTC
CAWSVRFSGESYEQYF
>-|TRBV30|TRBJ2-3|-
TGTGCCTGGAGGACGGCAGATACGCAGTATTTT
CAWRTADTQYF
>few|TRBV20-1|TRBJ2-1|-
TGCAGTGCTAGGTCCAGCGCCTCCTACAATGAGCAGTTCTTC
CSARSSASYNEQFF
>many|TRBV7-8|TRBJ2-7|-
TGTGCCAGCAGCCTTTTACTAGCCCGCTCCTACGAGCAGTACTTC
CASSLLLARSYEQYF
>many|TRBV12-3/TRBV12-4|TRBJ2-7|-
TGTGCCAGCAGTTGGGGGAACTCCTACGAGCAGTACTTC
CASSWGNSYEQYF
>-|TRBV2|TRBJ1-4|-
TGTGCCAGCAGCCTAGGACTCACGGAAAAACTGTTTTTT
CASSLGLTEKLFF
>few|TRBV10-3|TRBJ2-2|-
TGTGCCATCAGGGGTGACAGTAGCCTTAACACCGGGGAGCTGTTTTTT
CAIRGDSSLNTGELFF
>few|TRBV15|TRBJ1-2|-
TGTGCCACCAGCAGAGATCAGGGGGGCTACACCTTC
CATSRDQGGYTF
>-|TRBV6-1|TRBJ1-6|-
TGTGCCAGCAGTGAAGGTCCAGCCCGGGATTCACCCCTCCACTTT
CASSEGPARDSPLHF
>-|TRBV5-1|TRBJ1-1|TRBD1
TGCGCCAGCTCCCGAGGGACAGGGGAGAACACTGAAGCTTTCTTT
CASSRGTGENTEAFF
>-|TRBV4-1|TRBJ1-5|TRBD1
TGCGCCAGCAGCCAGGGACGGGACAGGATGAATCAGCCCCAGCATTTT
CASSQGRDRMNQPQHF
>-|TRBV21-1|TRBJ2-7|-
TGTGCCAGCAGCATGGAACGGGACAGGTCCTACGAGCAGTACTTC
CASSMERDRSYEQYF
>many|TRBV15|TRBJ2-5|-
TGTGCCACCAGCAGAAACAGAATCCAAGAGACCCAGTACTTC
CATSRNRIQETQYF
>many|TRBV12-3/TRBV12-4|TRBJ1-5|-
TGTGCCAGCAGTTTGGGCTACAATCAGCCCCAGCATTTT
CASSLGYNQPQHF
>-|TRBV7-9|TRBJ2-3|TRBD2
TGTGCCAGCCAGTCTGCAGCGGGGGATAGCACAGATACGCAGTATTTT
CASQSAAGDSTDTQYF
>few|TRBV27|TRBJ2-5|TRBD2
TGTGCCAGCAGTACCAAGCGGGAGGCCCGGGAGACCCAGTACTTC
CASSTKREARETQYF
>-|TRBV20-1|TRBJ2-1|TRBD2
TGCAGTGCCACTAGCGGGAGTCACTACAATGAGCAGTTCTTC
CSATSGSHYNEQFF
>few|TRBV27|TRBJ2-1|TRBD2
TGTGCCAGCAGTCCTAGACTAGCGGGAGGGCCGGAGTTCTTC
CASSPRLAGGPEFF
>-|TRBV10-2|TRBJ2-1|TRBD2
TGCGCCAGCGGACCCCTCCTCGGGGGGAATAAGCAGTTCTTC
CASGPLLGGNKQFF
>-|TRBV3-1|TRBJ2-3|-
TGTGCCAGCAGCAGATCAGATACGCAGTATTTT
CASSRSDTQYF
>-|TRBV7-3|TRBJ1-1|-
TGTGCCAGCAGCTTACTCTCCGGACACAGGATGAACACTGAAGCTTTCTTT
CASSLLSGHRMNTEAFF
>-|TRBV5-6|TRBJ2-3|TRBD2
TGTGCCAGCAGCTCCCTAGCGGGAGAGCCAGATACGCAGTATTTT
CASSSLAGEPDTQYF
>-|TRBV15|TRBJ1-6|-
TGTGCCACCAGCAGAGTCGGCCCAAATTCACCCCTCCACTTT
CATSRVGPNSPLHF
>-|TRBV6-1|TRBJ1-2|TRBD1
TGTGCCAGCAGTAGAACCAGGGGGCTGAGCTATGGCTACACCTTC
CASSRTRGLSYGYTF
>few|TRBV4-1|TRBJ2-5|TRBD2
TGCGCCAGCAGCCCAGTGGCGGGAGGGCCCCCCCTAGAGACCCAGTACTTC
CASSPVAGGPPLETQYF
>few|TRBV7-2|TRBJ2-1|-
TGTGCCAGCAGCTTAGGGGTAGGGCACGATGAGCAGTTCTTC
CASSLGVGHDEQFF
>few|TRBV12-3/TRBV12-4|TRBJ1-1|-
TGTGCCAGCAGTCAGCAGGGCCCCCAAGATACTGAAGCTTTCTTT
CASSQQGPQDTEAFF
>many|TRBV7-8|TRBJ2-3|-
TGTGCCAGCAGCGTAAGGGCGGAAGTCACAGATACGCAGTATTTT
CASSVRAEVTDTQYF
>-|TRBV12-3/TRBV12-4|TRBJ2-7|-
TGTGCCAGCAGCAACATCCACGGGACCGATTCCTACGAGCAGTACTTC
CASSNIHGTDSYEQYF
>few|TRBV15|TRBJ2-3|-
TGTGCCACCAGCAGAGGCAACACAGATACGCAGTATTTT
CATSRGNTDTQYF
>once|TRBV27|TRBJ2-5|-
TGTGGCAGCAGTCCCGATCAGGGGTTTCAGGAGACCCAGTACTTC
CGSSPDQGFQETQYF
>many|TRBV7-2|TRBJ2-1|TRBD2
TGTGCCAGCAGCTTAGACAGCGGGAGCAGCTACAATGAGCAGTTCTTC
CASSLDSGSSYNEQFF
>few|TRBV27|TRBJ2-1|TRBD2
TGTGCCAGCAGCCCTGGTCTAGCGGGAGGGCTGGGCAATGAGCAGTTCTTC
CASSPGLAGGLGNEQFF
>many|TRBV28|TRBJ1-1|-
TGTGCCAGCAGTTTACCCGAGGGGGGATGGGGGAACACTGAAGCTTTCTTT
CASSLPEGGWGNTEAFF
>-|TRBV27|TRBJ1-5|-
TGTGCCAGCAGTGGATCAGATAACAATCAGCCCCAGCATTTT
CASSGSDNNQPQHF
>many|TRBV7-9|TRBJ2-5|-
TGTGCCAGCAGCTTAGGGTCAGCAGAGACCCAGTACTTC
CASSLGSAETQYF